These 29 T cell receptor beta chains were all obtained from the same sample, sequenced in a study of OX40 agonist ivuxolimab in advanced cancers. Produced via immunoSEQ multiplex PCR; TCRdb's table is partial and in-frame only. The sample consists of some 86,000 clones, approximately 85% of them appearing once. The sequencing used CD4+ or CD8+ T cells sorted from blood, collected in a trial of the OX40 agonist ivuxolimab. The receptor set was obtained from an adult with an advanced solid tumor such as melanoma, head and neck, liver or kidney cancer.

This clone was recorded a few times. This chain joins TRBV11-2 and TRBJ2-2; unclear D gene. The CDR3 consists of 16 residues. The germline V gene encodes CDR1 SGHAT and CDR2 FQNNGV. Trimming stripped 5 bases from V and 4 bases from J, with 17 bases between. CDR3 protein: CASSPPPGAVTGELFF. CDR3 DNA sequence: TGTGCCAGCAGCCCCCCCCCAGGCGCGGTCACCGGGGAGCTGTTTTTT.

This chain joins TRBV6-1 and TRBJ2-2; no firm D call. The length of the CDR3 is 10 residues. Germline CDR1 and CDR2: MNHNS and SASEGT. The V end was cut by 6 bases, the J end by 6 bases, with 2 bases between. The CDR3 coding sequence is TGTGCCAGCAGGGCCGGGGAGCTGTTTTTT. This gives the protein CASRAGELFF.

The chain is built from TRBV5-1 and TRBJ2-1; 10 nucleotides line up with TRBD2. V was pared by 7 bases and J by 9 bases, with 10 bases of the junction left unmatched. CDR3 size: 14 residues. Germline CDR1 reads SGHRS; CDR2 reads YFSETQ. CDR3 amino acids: CASQREGRDSEQFF. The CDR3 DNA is TGCGCCAGCCAGCGGGAGGGCCGGGATAGTGAGCAGTTCTTC.

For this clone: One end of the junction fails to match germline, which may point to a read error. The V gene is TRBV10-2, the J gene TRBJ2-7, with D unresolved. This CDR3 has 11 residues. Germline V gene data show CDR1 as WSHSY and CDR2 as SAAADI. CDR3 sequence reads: CASSEYYEQYF. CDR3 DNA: TGCGCCAGCAGCGAGTACTACGAGCAGTACTTC.

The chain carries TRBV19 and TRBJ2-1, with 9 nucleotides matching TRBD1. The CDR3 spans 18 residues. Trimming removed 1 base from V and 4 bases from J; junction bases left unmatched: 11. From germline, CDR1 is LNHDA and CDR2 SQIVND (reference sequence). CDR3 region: CASSIGREGQGNYNEQFF. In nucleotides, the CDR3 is TGTGCCAGTAGTATAGGAAGGGAGGGACAGGGAAATTACAATGAGCAGTTCTTC.

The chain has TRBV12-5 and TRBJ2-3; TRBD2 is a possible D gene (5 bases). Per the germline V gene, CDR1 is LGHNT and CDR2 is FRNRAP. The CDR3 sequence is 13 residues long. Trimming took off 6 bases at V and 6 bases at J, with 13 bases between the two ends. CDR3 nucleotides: TGTGCTAGTGGCCGAAACCCGGGGGATACGCAGTATTTT. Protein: CASGRNPGDTQYF.

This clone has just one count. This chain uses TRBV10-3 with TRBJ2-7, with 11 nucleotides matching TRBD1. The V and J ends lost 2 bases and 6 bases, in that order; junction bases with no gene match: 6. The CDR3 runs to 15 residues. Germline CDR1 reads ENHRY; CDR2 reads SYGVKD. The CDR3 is CAISEGTGGILEQYF. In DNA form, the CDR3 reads TGTGCCATCAGTGAGGGGACAGGGGGAATTCTCGAGCAGTACTTC.

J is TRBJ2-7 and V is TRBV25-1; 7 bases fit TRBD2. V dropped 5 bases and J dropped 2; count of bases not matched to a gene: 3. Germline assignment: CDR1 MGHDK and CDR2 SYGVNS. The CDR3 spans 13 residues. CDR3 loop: CASSMAGAYEQYF. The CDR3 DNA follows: TGTGCCAGCAGTATGGCGGGAGCCTACGAGCAGTACTTC.

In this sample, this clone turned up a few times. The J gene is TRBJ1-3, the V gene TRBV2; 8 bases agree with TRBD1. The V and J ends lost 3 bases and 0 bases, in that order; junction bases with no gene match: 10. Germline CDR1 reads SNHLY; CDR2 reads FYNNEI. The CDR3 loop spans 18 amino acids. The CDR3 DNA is TGTGCCAGCAGTGACGCAGGGGGCGAACCTCGCTCTGGAAACACCATATATTTT. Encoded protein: CASSDAGGEPRSGNTIYF.

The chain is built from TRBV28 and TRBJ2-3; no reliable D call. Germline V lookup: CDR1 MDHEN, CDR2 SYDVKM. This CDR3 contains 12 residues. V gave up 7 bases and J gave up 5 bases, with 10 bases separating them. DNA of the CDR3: TGTGCCAGCACCACATGGGGAGATACGCAGTATTTT. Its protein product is CASTTWGDTQYF. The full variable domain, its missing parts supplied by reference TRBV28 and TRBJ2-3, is DVKVTQSSRYLVKRTGEKVFLECVQDMDHENMFWYRQDPGLGLRLIYFSYDVKMKEKGDIPEGYSVSREKKERFSLILESASTNQTSMYLCASTTWGDTQYFGPGTRLTVL.

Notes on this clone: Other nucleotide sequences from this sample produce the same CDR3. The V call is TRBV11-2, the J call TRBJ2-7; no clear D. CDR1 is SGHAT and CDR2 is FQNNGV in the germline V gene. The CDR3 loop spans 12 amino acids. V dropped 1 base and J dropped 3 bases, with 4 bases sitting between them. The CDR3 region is CASSLGFYEQYF. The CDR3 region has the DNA TGTGCCAGCAGCTTAGGCTTCTACGAGCAGTACTTC.

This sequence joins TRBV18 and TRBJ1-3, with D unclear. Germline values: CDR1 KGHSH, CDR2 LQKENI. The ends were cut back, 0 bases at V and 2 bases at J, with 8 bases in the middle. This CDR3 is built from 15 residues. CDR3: CASSPPRAPGNTIYF. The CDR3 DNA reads TGTGCCAGCTCACCACCTAGGGCCCCTGGAAACACCATATATTTT.

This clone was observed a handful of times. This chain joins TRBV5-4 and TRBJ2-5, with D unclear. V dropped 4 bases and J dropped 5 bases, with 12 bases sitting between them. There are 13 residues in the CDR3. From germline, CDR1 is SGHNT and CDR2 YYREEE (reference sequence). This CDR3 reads CASSKRVEETQYF. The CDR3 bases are TGTGCCAGCAGCAAAAGGGTGGAGGAGACCCAGTACTTC.

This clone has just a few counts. The CDR3 is CASMGQGVWEQYF. CDR3 sequence (DNA): TGTGCCAGCATGGGACAGGGGGTGTGGGAGCAGTACTTC. The chain recombines TRBV27 with TRBJ2-7; 11 positions match TRBD1. Trimming at V came to 7 bases and at J to 7 bases, leaving 6 bases not matched to a gene. This CDR3 contains 13 residues. CDR1 and CDR2 from the germline V gene are MNHEY and SMNVEV (reference sequence).

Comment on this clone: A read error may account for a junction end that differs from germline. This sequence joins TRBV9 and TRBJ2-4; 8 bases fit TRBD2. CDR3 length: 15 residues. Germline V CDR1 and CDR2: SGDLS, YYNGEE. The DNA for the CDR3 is TGTGCCAGCAGCGTGCGGGGGGCAGCCAAAAGCATTCAGTACTTC. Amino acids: CASSVRGAAKSIQYF.

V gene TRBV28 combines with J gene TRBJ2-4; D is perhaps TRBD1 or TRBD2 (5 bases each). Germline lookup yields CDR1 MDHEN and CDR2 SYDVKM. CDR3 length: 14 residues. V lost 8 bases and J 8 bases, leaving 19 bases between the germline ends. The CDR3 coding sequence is TGTGCCAGCGGACCCCGTACTAGAGGGGACATTCAGTACTTC. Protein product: CASGPRTRGDIQYF.

CDR3 DNA sequence: TGCAGCGTGGGGGACGCGGGTACTGGGGCCAACGTCCTGACTTTC. Translated: CSVGDAGTGANVLTF. The chain employs TRBV29-1 and TRBJ2-6, with D perhaps TRBD1 or TRBD2 (5 bases each). CDR1 and CDR2 from the germline V gene are SQVTM and ANQGSEA. The CDR3 has 15 residues. V was clipped by 6 bases and J by 2 bases, with 14 bases between them.

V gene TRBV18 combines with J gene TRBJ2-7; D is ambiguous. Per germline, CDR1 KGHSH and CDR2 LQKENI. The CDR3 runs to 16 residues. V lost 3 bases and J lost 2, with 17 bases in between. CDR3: CASSPTSSHGPYEQYF. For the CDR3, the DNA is TGTGCCAGCTCACCCACCTCATCTCACGGACCCTACGAGCAGTACTTC. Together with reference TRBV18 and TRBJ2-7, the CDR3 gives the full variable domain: NAGVMQNPRHLVRRRGQEARLRCSPMKGHSHVYWYRQLPEEGLKFMVYLQKENIIDESGMPKERFSAEFPKEGPSILRIQQVVRGDSAAYFCASSPTSSHGPYEQYFGPGTRLTVT.

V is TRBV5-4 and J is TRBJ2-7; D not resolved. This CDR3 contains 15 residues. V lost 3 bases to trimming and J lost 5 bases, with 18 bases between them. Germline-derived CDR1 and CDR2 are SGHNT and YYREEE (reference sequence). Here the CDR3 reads CASSSRARDTNEQYF. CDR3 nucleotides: TGTGCCAGCAGCTCCCGGGCCCGAGATACAAACGAGCAGTACTTC.

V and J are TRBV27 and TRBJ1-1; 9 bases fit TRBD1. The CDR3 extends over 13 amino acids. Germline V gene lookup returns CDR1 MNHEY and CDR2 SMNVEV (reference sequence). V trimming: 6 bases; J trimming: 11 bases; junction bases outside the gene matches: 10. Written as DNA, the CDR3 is TGTGCCAGCAGGGCAAACCGGGACAGGGCGGCTTTCTTT. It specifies CASRANRDRAAFF.

CDR3 sequence: CTSTGKSTEAFF. The DNA of the CDR3 is TGCACCAGCACCGGGAAATCCACTGAAGCTTTCTTT. The chain is built from TRBV1 and TRBJ1-1. TRBV1 corresponds to a pseudogene. The CDR3 runs 12 residues.

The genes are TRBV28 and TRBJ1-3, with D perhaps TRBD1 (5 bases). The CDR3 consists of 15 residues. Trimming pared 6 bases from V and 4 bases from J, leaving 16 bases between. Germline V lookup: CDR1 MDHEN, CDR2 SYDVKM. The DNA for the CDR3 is TGTGCCAGCAGCTTCCACGAGGGGCTAGGAAACACCATATATTTT. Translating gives CASSFHEGLGNTIYF.

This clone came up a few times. The CDR3: CAAGGARAGGDNNEQFF. CDR3 nucleotides: TGTGCCGCAGGGGGGGCTAGAGCGGGAGGCGACAACAATGAGCAGTTCTTC. V is TRBV28 and J is TRBJ2-1; the match to TRBD2 covers 9 bases. J was trimmed by 5 bases and V by 11 bases; bases with no gene match: 19. The germline gives CDR1 MDHEN, CDR2 SYDVKM. The CDR3 runs 17 residues.

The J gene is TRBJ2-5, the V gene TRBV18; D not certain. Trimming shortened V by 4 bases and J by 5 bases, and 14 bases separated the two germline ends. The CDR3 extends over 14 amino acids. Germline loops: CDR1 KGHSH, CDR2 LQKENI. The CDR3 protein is CASSLRPPAETQYF. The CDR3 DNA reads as TGTGCCAGCTCACTTCGGCCCCCAGCGGAGACCCAGTACTTC.

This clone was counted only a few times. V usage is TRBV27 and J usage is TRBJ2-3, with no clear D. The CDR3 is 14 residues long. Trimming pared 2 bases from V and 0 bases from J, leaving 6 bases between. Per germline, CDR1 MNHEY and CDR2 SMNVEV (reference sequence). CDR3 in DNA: TGTGCCAGCAGTTTAGGTATTAGCACAGATACGCAGTATTTT. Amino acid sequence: CASSLGISTDTQYF.

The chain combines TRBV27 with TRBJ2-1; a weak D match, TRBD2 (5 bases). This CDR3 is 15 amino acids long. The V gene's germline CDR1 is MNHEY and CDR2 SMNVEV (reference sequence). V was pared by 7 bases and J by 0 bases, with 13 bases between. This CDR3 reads CASNQRPSSYNEQFF. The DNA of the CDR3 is TGTGCCAGCAATCAGCGGCCGAGCTCCTACAATGAGCAGTTCTTC.

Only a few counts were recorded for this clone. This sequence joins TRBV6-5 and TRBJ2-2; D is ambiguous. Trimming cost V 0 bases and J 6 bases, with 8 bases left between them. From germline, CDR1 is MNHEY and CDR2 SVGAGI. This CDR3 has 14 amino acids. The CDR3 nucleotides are TGTGCCAGCAGTTACTCTACCAGCGCCGGGGAGCTGTTTTTT. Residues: CASSYSTSAGELFF.

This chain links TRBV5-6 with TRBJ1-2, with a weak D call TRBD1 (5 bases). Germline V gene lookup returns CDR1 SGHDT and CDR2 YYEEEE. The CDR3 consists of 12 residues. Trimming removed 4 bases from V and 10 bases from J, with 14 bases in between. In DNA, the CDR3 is TGTGCCAGCAGCGCGGGACCTAGAAACTACACCTTC. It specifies CASSAGPRNYTF.

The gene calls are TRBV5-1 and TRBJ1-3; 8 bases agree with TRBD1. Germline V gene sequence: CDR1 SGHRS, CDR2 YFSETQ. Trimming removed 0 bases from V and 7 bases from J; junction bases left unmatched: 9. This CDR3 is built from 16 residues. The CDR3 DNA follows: TGCGCCAGCAGCTTGGAGTTCCCGACAGGGGCTAACACCATATATTTT. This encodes CASSLEFPTGANTIYF.